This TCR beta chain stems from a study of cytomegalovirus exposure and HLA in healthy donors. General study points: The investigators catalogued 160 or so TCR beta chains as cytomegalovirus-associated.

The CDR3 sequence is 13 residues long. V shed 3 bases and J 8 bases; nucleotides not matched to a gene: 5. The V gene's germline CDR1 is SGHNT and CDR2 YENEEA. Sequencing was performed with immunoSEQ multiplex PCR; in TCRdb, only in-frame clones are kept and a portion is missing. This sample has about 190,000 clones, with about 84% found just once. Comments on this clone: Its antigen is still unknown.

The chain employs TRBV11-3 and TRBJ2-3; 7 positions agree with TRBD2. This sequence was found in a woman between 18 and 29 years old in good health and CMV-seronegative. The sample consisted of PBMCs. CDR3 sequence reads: CASSLKGGGTQYF. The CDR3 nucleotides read TGTGCCAGCAGCTTGAAGGGCGGGGGTACGCAGTATTTT.